These 32 T cell receptor beta chains were sequenced from one sample in a study of blood T cell repertoires in COVID-19 (dated by TCRdb to the early 2020s). Receptors were amplified or captured by the immunoSEQ multiplex PCR assay. Drawn from immuneACCESS, this table holds only the in-frame rearrangements with V and J called that TCRdb kept. Clones are partly lost; checked studies trace under half to an unresolved V gene and leave the rest unexplained. Counted in this sample were 110,000 to 150,000 clones; more than 75% of them appeared once. Around 5% of the sample is held by the ten biggest clonotypes. The sequenced material came from peripheral blood. Source of these receptors: a woman in her 70s with COVID-19, enrolled during active disease.

The J gene is TRBJ2-3, the V gene TRBV5-6, with 7 bases lining up with TRBD1. Looked up from germline, CDR1 is SGHDT and CDR2 is YYEEEE. The CDR3 extends over 16 amino acids. The V and J ends lost 2 bases and 6 bases, in that order; junction bases with no gene match: 12. The CDR3 sequence: CASSLILPGGKDTQYF. The DNA of the CDR3 is TGTGCCAGCAGCTTAATCCTGCCAGGGGGTAAGGATACGCAGTATTTT.

The J gene is TRBJ2-2, the V gene TRBV7-3; 7 nucleotides line up with TRBD1. CDR1 is SGHTA, CDR2 FQGTGA, per germline. V shed 6 bases and J 5 bases; nucleotides not matched to a gene: 9. This CDR3 is built from 15 residues. The CDR3 coding sequence is TGTGCCAGCAGAAAAGACAGGGTAGAAACCGGGGAGCTGTTTTTT. Amino acids: CASRKDRVETGELFF.

The chain joins TRBV6-5 to TRBJ1-2, with TRBD1 matching 9 bases. J gave up 11 bases and V 5 bases, and 6 bases lay outside the gene matches. Germline CDR1 and CDR2: MNHEY and SVGAGI. The CDR3 covers 12 residues. The CDR3, as DNA: TGTGCCAGCAGTACCGGGACAGGGCGTTACACCTTC. It specifies CASSTGTGRYTF.

This chain uses TRBV3-1 (or the pseudogene TRBV3-2) with TRBJ1-6; the match to TRBD1 covers 8 bases. This CDR3 region has 18 residues. J was trimmed by 0 bases and V by 1 base; bases with no gene match: 5. Germline lookup yields CDR1 LGHDT and CDR2 YNNKEL (reference sequence). CDR3 amino acids: CASSQGLRGPSYNSPLHF. CDR3 sequence (DNA): TGTGCCAGCAGCCAAGGCCTCAGGGGGCCCTCCTATAATTCACCCCTCCACTTT.

The chain uses TRBV6-1 and TRBJ2-1; D call uncertain. CDR3 length: 16 amino acids. Germline assignment: CDR1 MNHNS and CDR2 SASEGT. Between the trimmed V and J ends, which lost 1 base and 2 bases, there was a span of 12 bases. The CDR3 coding sequence is TGTGCCAGCAGTGAAGAAGTCCGTGGGCCCTACAATGAGCAGTTCTTC. Protein sequence: CASSEEVRGPYNEQFF.

This clone has only one observation. This rearrangement joins TRBV15 to TRBJ1-5; D ambiguous. V was shortened by 0 bases and J by 5 bases, with 11 bases between the two germline ends. The CDR3 totals 15 residues. Germline loops: CDR1 LNHNV, CDR2 YYDKDF (reference sequence). The CDR3 sequence is CATSRDSTADQPQHF. The CDR3 DNA follows: TGTGCCACCAGCAGAGATTCCACAGCGGATCAGCCCCAGCATTTT.

The chain is built from TRBV5-1 and TRBJ2-7; D might be TRBD2 (5 bases). Trimming took 1 base from V and 6 from J, leaving 14 bases between them. CDR3 length: 14 amino acids. CDR1 SGHRS and CDR2 YFSETQ come from the germline V gene. The CDR3 here is CASSLNLGGREQYF. In DNA form, the CDR3 reads TGCGCCAGCAGCTTGAATCTAGGCGGGCGCGAGCAGTACTTC.

The chain employs TRBV6-2 or TRBV6-3 and TRBJ2-7; 7 bases align to TRBD1. Germline loops: CDR1 MNHEY, CDR2 SVGEGT. The J segment lost 0 bases and the V segment lost 4 bases, leaving 9 bases of the junction unmatched. This CDR3 contains 16 residues. CDR3: CASSSATGPSSYEQYF. In DNA, the CDR3 is TGTGCCAGCAGTTCCGCGACAGGGCCCAGCTCCTACGAGCAGTACTTC.

This sequence joins TRBV5-4 and TRBJ1-6, with a tentative D call TRBD1 (5 bases). Trimming left V 3 bases short and J 8 bases short, with 15 bases between. The CDR3 sequence is 15 residues long. Germline CDR1 and CDR2: SGHNT and YYREEE (reference sequence). CDR3 residues: CASSSGGGRDSPLHF. The CDR3 nucleotides read TGTGCCAGCAGCTCTGGGGGGGGTAGAGATTCACCCCTCCACTTT. Based on the CDR3 plus reference TRBV5-4 and TRBJ1-6, the full variable domain is ETGVTQSPTHLIKTRGQQVTLRCSSQSGHNTVSWYQQALGQGPQFIFQYYREEENGRGNFPPRFSGLQFPNYSSELNVNALELDDSALYLCASSSGGGRDSPLHFGNGTRLTVT.

The chain is built from TRBV19 and TRBJ2-2; possible D gene TRBD1, 7 bases. The CDR3 consists of 14 residues. V shed 6 bases and J shed 6 bases, with 14 bases lying between them. Per the germline V gene, CDR1 is LNHDA and CDR2 is SQIVND (reference sequence). CDR3 sequence reads: CASSAGGSAGELFF. For the CDR3, the DNA is TGTGCCAGTAGCGCAGGGGGGTCAGCCGGGGAGCTGTTTTTT.

The rearrangement joins TRBV28 to TRBJ1-4; possibly TRBD1 for D (5 bases). V dropped 7 bases and J dropped 2 bases, with 29 bases sitting between them. The CDR3 contains 20 residues. Germline lookup yields CDR1 MDHEN and CDR2 SYDVKM. This CDR3 is CASNSQGLIKLNVTNEKLFF. The CDR3 DNA is TGTGCCAGCAATTCCCAGGGACTGATTAAACTTAATGTGACTAATGAAAAACTGTTTTTT.

The chain uses TRBV2 and TRBJ1-4, with a possible D match to TRBD1 (6 bases). Trimming took off 2 bases at V and 8 bases at J, with 18 bases between the two ends. This CDR3 has 16 amino acids. Germline values: CDR1 SNHLY, CDR2 FYNNEI. The CDR3 sequence is CASSEMQNREREKLFF. CDR3 DNA sequence: TGTGCCAGCAGTGAAATGCAGAACAGGGAAAGGGAAAAACTGTTTTTT.

The rearrangement links TRBV5-6 to TRBJ2-2; TRBD1 aligns across 7 bases. V lost 1 base and J lost 4; bases outside the gene matches: 4. CDR1 is SGHDT and CDR2 is YYEEEE in the germline V gene. The CDR3 contains 15 residues. The DNA for the CDR3 is TGTGCCAGCAGCTTGCAGGGGGTCAGCACCGGGGAGCTGTTTTTT. Translation gives CASSLQGVSTGELFF.

This clone was observed a single time. The V call is TRBV13, the J call TRBJ2-3; 8 bases match TRBD2. CDR3 size: 16 residues. Germline CDR1 PRHDT, CDR2 FYEKMQ (reference sequence). V lost 6 bases and J lost 0; bases outside the gene matches: 8. The CDR3 DNA sequence: TGTGCCAGCAGTTTCAGCGGGGGCCCTAGCACAGATACGCAGTATTTT. Encoded protein: CASSFSGGPSTDTQYF.

V usage is TRBV6-5 and J usage is TRBJ1-5; 8 bases agree with TRBD1. Trimming cost V 7 bases and J 4 bases; bases outside gene matches: 3. The CDR3 length is 13 residues. Looked up from germline, CDR1 is MNHEY and CDR2 is SVGAGI. The CDR3 DNA reads as TGTGCCAGCACCTGGGACAGGAATCAGCCCCAGCATTTT. Its translation is CASTWDRNQPQHF.

CDR3 sequence (DNA): TGTGCCAGCAGTGTCGTTCGGTTGAGGTCCTACGAGCAGTACTTC. The encoded protein is CASSVVRLRSYEQYF. This sequence joins TRBV6-2 or TRBV6-3 and TRBJ2-7; D is uncertain. V lost 5 bases, J lost 1 base, and 15 bases lay in between. CDR1 and CDR2 from the germline V gene are MNHEY and SVGEGT. The CDR3 has 15 amino acids.

This rearrangement joins TRBV4-2 to TRBJ1-3, with 9 bases that match TRBD1. After removal of 2 bases from V and 0 bases from J, the junction contained 17 bases not matched to a gene. Looked up from germline, CDR1 is LGHNA and CDR2 is YNFKEQ. The CDR3 contains 21 residues. CDR3 amino acids: CASSQRPPGTGTIHSGNTIYF. CDR3 bases: TGTGCCAGCAGCCAACGCCCCCCCGGGACAGGGACGATCCACTCTGGAAACACCATATATTTT.

The V and J genes are TRBV15 and TRBJ2-7; no definite D call. Germline V gives CDR1 LNHNV, CDR2 YYDKDF (reference sequence). The V and J ends lost 0 bases and 2 bases respectively, with 17 bases between them. The CDR3 totals 17 residues. CDR3 bases: TGTGCCACCAGCAGAGAAGTAGCCAGATCAATTCCCTACGAGCAGTACTTC. Translated: CATSREVARSIPYEQYF.

This chain links TRBV3-1 (or the pseudogene TRBV3-2) with TRBJ2-7; D is uncertain. Looked up from germline, CDR1 is LGHDT and CDR2 is YNNKEL (reference sequence). V shed 1 base and J shed 4 bases, with 5 bases lying between them. The length of the CDR3 is 12 residues. CDR3 protein: CASSQGAYEQYF. CDR3 DNA sequence: TGTGCCAGCAGCCAAGGGGCGTACGAGCAGTACTTC.

The rearrangement uses TRBV28 and TRBJ1-5; a possible D gene is TRBD1 (5 bases). This CDR3 is built from 14 residues. V lost 5 bases, J lost 3 bases, and 11 bases lay in between. The germline gives CDR1 MDHEN, CDR2 SYDVKM. The CDR3 bases are TGTGCCAGCAGTCCGACGGGGGTCAATCAGCCCCAGCATTTT. It encodes CASSPTGVNQPQHF.

The genes are TRBV21-1 and TRBJ1-5; the table gives TRBD1 as D, unverified against the DNA. TRBV21-1 is an annotated pseudogene. The CDR3 covers 16 residues. For the CDR3, the DNA is TGTGCCAGCAGGGCCCCGGGACAGGGGTTCAATCAGCCCCAGCATTTT. The encoded protein is CASRAPGQGFNQPQHF.

This clone has just a few counts. The chain joins TRBV2 to TRBJ1-6; D is undetermined. The CDR3 covers 14 residues. Germline CDR1 SNHLY, CDR2 FYNNEI. V was pared by 1 base and J by 5 bases, with 6 bases between. Written as DNA, the CDR3 is TGTGCCAGCAGTGAAGGACAAGATAATTCACCCCTCCACTTT. Amino acids: CASSEGQDNSPLHF.

The chain has TRBV5-6 and TRBJ2-7; 7 nucleotides agree with TRBD1. This CDR3 contains 14 residues. Trimming at V came to 4 bases and at J to 3 bases, leaving 7 bases not matched to a gene. Germline lookup yields CDR1 SGHDT and CDR2 YYEEEE. CDR3 coding DNA: TGTGCCAGCAGCAGGCCGGGACAGAGCTACGAGCAGTACTTC. The encoded protein is CASSRPGQSYEQYF.

The chain couples TRBV23-1 to TRBJ1-2; D is ambiguous. TRBV23-1 is an open reading frame whose function is uncertain. Deletions cut 4 bases from V and 12 bases from J, with 12 bases between. The CDR3 is 11 amino acids. The DNA of the CDR3 is TGCGCCAGCAGTCCCCCCGGAGGCGACACCTTC. Protein product: CASSPPGGDTF.

This chain links TRBV6-5 with TRBJ2-5; D might be TRBD2 (5 bases). Germline loops: CDR1 MNHEY, CDR2 SVGAGI. With 6 bases removed from V and 5 bases from J, the gap between germline ends came to 10 bases. This CDR3 region has 12 residues. CDR3 amino acids: CASSLTRETQYF. In DNA, the CDR3 is TGTGCCAGCAGCCTCACTAGGGAGACCCAGTACTTC.

The rearrangement uses TRBV19 and TRBJ1-6, with D maybe TRBD1 (6 bases). The germline CDR1 and CDR2 sequences are LNHDA and SQIVND (reference sequence). The CDR3 consists of 14 residues. Trimming stripped 4 bases from V and 10 bases from J, with 14 bases between. The CDR3, as DNA: TGTGCCAGTAGTACACAGGGACAACTATCACCCCTCCACTTT. The encoded protein is CASSTQGQLSPLHF.

This clone occurred a few times. The chain uses TRBV6-1 and TRBJ1-4; perhaps TRBD1 as D (6 bases). The CDR3 extends over 16 amino acids. Germline V gene lookup returns CDR1 MNHNS and CDR2 SASEGT. V shed 0 bases and J shed 0 bases, with 8 bases lying between them. CDR3 loop: CASSEAGATTNEKLFF. The CDR3 DNA reads TGTGCCAGCAGTGAAGCGGGGGCTACAACTAATGAAAAACTGTTTTTT.

V and J are TRBV5-1 and TRBJ1-1, with 7 bases matching TRBD1. With V trimmed by 4 bases and J by 1 base, 7 bases remained unmatched. The CDR3 length is 15 residues. Per the germline V gene, CDR1 is SGHRS and CDR2 is YFSETQ. The CDR3 region is CASSDDRTGNTEAFF. The CDR3 nucleotides read TGCGCCAGCAGCGACGATCGGACAGGGAACACTGAAGCTTTCTTT. Together with reference TRBV5-1 and TRBJ1-1, the CDR3 gives the full variable domain: KAGVTQTPRYLIKTRGQQVTLSCSPISGHRSVSWYQQTPGQGLQFLFEYFSETQRNKGNFPGRFSGRQFSNSRSEMNVSTLELGDSALYLCASSDDRTGNTEAFFGQGTRLTVV.

This clone was seen ten or more times. The chain employs TRBV27 and TRBJ1-1; D possibly corresponds to TRBD1 (5 bases). Deletions cut 5 bases from V and 0 bases from J, with 10 bases between. Per the germline V gene, CDR1 is MNHEY and CDR2 is SMNVEV (reference sequence). This CDR3 is 14 amino acids long. The CDR3 is CASSKGVVNTEAFF. In DNA, the CDR3 is TGTGCCAGCAGTAAAGGGGTAGTGAACACTGAAGCTTTCTTT.

The CDR3 is CASNPPQGHYEQFF. The DNA for the CDR3 is TGTGCCAGCAACCCCCCGCAGGGTCACTATGAGCAGTTCTTC. This chain joins TRBV6-5 and TRBJ2-1, with D maybe TRBD1 (5 bases). V was shortened by 7 bases and J by 8 bases, with 18 bases between the two germline ends. This CDR3 region has 14 residues. The germline V gene has CDR1 MNHEY and CDR2 SVGAGI.

The rearrangement links TRBV14 to TRBJ2-5; TRBD1 matches at 10 bases. Looked up from germline, CDR1 is SGHDN and CDR2 is FVKESK. The CDR3 is made up of 15 amino acids. J gave up 2 bases and V 2 bases, and 2 bases lay outside the gene matches. The DNA for the CDR3 is TGTGCCAGCAGCCAACGGACAGGGGGACAAGAGACCCAGTACTTC. Translation: CASSQRTGGQETQYF.

J is TRBJ1-5 and V is TRBV7-2, with unresolved D. Germline CDR1 SGHTA, CDR2 FQGNSA. The CDR3 is 13 amino acids. Trimming cost V 5 bases and J 6 bases, with 11 bases left between them. CDR3 protein: CASSRDSSQPQHF. The CDR3 DNA reads TGTGCCAGCAGCCGAGACTCGTCTCAGCCCCAGCATTTT.